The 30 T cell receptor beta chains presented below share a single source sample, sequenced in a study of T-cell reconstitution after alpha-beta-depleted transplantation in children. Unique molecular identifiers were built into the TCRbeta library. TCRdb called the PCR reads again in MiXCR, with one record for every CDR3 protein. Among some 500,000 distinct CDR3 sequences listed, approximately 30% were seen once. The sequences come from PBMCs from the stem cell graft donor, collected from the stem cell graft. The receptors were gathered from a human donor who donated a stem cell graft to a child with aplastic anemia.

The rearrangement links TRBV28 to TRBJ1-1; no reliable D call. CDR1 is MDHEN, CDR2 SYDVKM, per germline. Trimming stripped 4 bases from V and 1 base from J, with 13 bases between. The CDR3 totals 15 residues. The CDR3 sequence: CASSSPNVGNTEAFF. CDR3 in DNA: TGTGCCAGCAGTTCCCCAAATGTGGGGAACACTGAAGCTTTCTTT. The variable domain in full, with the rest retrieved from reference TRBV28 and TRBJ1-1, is DVKVTQSSRYLVKRTGEKVFLECVQDMDHENMFWYRQDPGLGLRLIYFSYDVKMKEKGDIPEGYSVSREKKERFSLILESASTNQTSMYLCASSSPNVGNTEAFFGQGTRLTVV.

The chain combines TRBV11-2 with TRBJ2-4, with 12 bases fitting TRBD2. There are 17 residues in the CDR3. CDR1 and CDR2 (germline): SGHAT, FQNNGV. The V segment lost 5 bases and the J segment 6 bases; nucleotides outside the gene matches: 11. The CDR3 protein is CASSVRSSGRVGNIQYF. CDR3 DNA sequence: TGTGCCAGCAGCGTCCGATCTAGCGGGAGGGTGGGAAACATTCAGTACTTC.

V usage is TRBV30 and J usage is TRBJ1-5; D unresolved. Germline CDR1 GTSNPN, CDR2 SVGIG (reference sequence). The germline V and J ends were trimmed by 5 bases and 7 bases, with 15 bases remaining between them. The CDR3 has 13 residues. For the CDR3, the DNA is TGTGCCTGGGGTGGAAAAGGAGGCCAGCCCCAGCATTTT. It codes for CAWGGKGGQPQHF.

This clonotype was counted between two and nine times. CDR3 in amino acids: CASSLAAGETQYF. CDR3 bases: TGTGCCAGCAGCTTAGCGGCCGGGGAGACCCAGTACTTC. The chain links TRBV7-2 to TRBJ2-5; no definite D call. CDR3 size: 13 residues. The germline V gene has CDR1 SGHTA and CDR2 FQGNSA. V was clipped by 0 bases and J by 5 bases, with 7 bases between them.

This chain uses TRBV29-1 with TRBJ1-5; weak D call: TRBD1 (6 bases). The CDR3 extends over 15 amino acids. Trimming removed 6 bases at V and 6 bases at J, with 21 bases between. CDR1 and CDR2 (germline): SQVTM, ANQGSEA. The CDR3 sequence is CSVIEGGSATQPQHF. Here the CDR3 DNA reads TGCAGCGTGATTGAGGGGGGATCGGCAACTCAGCCCCAGCATTTT.

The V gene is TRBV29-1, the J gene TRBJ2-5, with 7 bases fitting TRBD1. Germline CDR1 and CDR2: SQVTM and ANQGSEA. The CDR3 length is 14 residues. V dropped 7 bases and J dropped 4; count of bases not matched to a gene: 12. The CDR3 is CSAAPTGDGETQYF. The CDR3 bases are TGCAGCGCTGCGCCAACAGGGGACGGAGAGACCCAGTACTTC.

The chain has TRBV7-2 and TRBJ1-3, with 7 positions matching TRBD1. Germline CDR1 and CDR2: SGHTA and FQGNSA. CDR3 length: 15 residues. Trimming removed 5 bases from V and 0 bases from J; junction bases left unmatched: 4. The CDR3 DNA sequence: TGTGCCAGCAGCACCAGGGGGACCTCTGGAAACACCATATATTTT. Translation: CASSTRGTSGNTIYF.

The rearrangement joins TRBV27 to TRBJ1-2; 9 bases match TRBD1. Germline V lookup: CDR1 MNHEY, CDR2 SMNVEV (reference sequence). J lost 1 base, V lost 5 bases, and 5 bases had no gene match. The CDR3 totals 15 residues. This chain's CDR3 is CASSLTGGFNYGYTF. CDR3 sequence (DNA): TGTGCCAGCAGTCTTACAGGGGGCTTTAACTATGGCTACACCTTC.

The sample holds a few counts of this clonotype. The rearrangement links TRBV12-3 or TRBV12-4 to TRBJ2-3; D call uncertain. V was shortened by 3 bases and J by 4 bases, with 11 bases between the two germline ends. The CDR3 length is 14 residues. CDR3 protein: CASSLDLAADTQYF. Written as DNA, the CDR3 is TGTGCCAGCAGTTTGGACCTGGCGGCAGATACGCAGTATTTT.

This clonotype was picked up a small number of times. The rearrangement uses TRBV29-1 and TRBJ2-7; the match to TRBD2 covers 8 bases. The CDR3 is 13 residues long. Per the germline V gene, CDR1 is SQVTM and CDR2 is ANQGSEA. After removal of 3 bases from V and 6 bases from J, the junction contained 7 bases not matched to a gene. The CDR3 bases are TGCAGCGTTGAGGGCCTAGCGGGCCGCGAGCAGTACTTC. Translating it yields CSVEGLAGREQYF.

The CDR3 DNA is TGCGCCAGCAGCCAAGAACTAGTCAGCACAGATACGCAGTATTTT. Its translation is CASSQELVSTDTQYF. The chain combines TRBV4-3 with TRBJ2-3; D perhaps matches TRBD2 (5 bases). This CDR3 spans 15 amino acids. CDR1 is LGHNA, CDR2 YSLEER, per germline. V was pared by 0 bases and J by 0 bases, with 7 bases between.

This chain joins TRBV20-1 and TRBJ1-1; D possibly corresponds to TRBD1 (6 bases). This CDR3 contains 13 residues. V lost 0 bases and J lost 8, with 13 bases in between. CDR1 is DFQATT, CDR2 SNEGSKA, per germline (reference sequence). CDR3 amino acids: CSAREWGLEEAFF. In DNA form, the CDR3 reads TGCAGTGCTAGAGAGTGGGGGCTGGAGGAAGCTTTCTTT.

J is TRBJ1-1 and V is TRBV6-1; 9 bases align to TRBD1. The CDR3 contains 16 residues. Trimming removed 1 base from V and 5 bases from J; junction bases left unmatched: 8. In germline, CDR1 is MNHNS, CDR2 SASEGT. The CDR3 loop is CASSEVGTGTWTEAFF. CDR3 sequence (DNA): TGTGCCAGCAGTGAAGTCGGGACAGGGACCTGGACTGAAGCTTTCTTT.

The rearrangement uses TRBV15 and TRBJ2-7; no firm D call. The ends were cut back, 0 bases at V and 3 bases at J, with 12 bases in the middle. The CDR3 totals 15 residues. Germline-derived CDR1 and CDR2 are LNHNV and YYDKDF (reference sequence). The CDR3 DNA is TGTGCCACCAGCAGAGATTGGGCAGCGAGCTACGAGCAGTACTTC. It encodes CATSRDWAASYEQYF. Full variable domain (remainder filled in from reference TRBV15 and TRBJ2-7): DAMVIQNPRYQVTQFGKPVTLSCSQTLNHNVMYWYQQKSSQAPKLLFHYYDKDFNNEADTPDNFQSRRPNTSFCFLDIRSPGLGDTAMYLCATSRDWAASYEQYFGPGTRLTVT.

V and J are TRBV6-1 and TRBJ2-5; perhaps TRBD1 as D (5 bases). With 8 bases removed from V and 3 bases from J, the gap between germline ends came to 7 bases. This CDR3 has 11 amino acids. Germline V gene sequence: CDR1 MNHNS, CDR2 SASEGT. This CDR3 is CASGREETQYF. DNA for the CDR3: TGTGCCAGCGGCAGGGAAGAGACCCAGTACTTC.

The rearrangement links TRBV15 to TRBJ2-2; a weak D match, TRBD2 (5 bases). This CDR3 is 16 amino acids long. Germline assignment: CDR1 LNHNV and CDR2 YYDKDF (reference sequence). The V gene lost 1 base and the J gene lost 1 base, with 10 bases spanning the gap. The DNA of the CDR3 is TGTGCCACCAGCAGAGTTGCGGGCCAGAACACCGGGGAGCTGTTTTTT. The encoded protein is CATSRVAGQNTGELFF.

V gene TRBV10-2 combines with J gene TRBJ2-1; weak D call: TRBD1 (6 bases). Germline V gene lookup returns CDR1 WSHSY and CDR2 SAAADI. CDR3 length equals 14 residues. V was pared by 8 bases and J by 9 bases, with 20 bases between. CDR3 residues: CASLDQGSEFEQFF. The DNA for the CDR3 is TGCGCCAGCCTCGACCAGGGGTCGGAGTTTGAGCAGTTCTTC.

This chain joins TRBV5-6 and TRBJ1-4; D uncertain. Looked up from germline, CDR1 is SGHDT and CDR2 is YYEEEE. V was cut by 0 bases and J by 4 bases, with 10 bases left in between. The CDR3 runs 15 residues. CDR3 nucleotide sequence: TGTGCCAGCAGCTTGGAGGGCAGACTTAATGAAAAACTGTTTTTT. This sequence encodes CASSLEGRLNEKLFF.

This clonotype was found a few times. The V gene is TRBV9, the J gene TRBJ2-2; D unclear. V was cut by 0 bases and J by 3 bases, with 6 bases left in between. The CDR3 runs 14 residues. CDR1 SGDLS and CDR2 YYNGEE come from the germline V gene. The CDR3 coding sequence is TGTGCCAGCAGCGTAGATGGGGACACCGGGGAGCTGTTTTTT. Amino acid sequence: CASSVDGDTGELFF.

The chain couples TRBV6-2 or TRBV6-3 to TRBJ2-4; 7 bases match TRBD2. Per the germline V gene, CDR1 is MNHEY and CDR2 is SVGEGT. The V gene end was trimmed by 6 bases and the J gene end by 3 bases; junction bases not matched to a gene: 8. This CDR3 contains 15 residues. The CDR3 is CASSRLGGGKNIQYF. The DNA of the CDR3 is TGTGCCAGCAGCCGCCTTGGGGGGGGCAAAAACATTCAGTACTTC.

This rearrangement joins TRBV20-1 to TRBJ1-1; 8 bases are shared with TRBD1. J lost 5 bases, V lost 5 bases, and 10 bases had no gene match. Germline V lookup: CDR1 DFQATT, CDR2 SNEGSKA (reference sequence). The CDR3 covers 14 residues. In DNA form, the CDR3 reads TGCAGTGCTCCCTCAGGGGGCGGAAAAACTGAAGCTTTCTTT. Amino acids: CSAPSGGGKTEAFF.

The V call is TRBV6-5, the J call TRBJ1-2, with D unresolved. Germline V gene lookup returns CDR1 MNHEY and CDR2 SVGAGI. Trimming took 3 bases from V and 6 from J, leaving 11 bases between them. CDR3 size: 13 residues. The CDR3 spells CASSYRALNGYTF. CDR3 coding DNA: TGTGCCAGCAGTTATCGGGCGTTGAATGGCTACACCTTC.

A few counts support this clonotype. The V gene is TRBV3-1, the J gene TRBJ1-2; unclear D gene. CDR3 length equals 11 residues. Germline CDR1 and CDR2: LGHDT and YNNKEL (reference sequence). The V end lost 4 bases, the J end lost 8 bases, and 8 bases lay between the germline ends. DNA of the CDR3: TGTGCCAGCAGCCTCCTGGGAGGCTACACCTTC. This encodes CASSLLGGYTF.

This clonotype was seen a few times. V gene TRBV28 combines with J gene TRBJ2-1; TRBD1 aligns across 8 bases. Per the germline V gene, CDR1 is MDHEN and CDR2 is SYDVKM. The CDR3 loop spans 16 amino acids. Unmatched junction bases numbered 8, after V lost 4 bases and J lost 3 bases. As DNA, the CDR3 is TGTGCCAGCAGTTCTCTAACAGGGGGTGTCTACAATGAGCAGTTCTTC. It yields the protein CASSSLTGGVYNEQFF. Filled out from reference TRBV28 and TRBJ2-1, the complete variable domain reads DVKVTQSSRYLVKRTGEKVFLECVQDMDHENMFWYRQDPGLGLRLIYFSYDVKMKEKGDIPEGYSVSREKKERFSLILESASTNQTSMYLCASSSLTGGVYNEQFFGPGTRLTVL.

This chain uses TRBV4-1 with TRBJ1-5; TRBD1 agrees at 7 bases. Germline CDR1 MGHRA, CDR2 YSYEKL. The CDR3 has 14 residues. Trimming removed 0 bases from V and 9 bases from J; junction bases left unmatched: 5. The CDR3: CASSQETGWAPQHF. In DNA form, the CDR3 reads TGCGCCAGCAGCCAAGAGACAGGGTGGGCGCCCCAGCATTTT.

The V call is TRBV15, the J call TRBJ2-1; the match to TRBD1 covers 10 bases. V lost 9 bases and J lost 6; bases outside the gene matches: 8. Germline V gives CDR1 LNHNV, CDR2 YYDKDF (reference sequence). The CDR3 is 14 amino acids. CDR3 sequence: CATNRDRGINEQFF. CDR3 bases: TGTGCCACAAACCGGGACAGGGGTATCAATGAGCAGTTCTTC. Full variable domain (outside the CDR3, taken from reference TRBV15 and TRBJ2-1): DAMVIQNPRYQVTQFGKPVTLSCSQTLNHNVMYWYQQKSSQAPKLLFHYYDKDFNNEADTPDNFQSRRPNTSFCFLDIRSPGLGDTAMYLCATNRDRGINEQFFGPGTRLTVL.

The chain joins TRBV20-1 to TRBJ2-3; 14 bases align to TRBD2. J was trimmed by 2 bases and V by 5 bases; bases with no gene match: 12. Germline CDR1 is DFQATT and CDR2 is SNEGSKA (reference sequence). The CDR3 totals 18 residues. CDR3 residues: CSADPGLAGDLSTDTQYF. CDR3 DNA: TGCAGTGCTGACCCGGGACTAGCGGGGGACCTTTCCACAGATACGCAGTATTTT.

DNA of the CDR3: TGTGCCAGCTCACCACAAACCCAGGGGGCGCGCACTGAAGCTTTCTTT. Its protein product is CASSPQTQGARTEAFF. The chain is built from TRBV18 and TRBJ1-1; 8 bases agree with TRBD1. The trim removed 1 base at V and 4 bases at J, leaving 8 bases unmatched. The CDR3 runs 16 residues. Germline CDR1 reads KGHSH; CDR2 reads LQKENI. Variable domain in full (rest from reference TRBV18 and TRBJ1-1): NAGVMQNPRHLVRRRGQEARLRCSPMKGHSHVYWYRQLPEEGLKFMVYLQKENIIDESGMPKERFSAEFPKEGPSILRIQQVVRGDSAAYFCASSPQTQGARTEAFFGQGTRLTVV.

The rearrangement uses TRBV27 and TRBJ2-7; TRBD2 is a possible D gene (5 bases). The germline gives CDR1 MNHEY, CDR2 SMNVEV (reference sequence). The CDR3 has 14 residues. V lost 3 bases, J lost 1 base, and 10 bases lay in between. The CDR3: CASSFVTSSYEQYF. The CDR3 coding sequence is TGTGCCAGCAGTTTCGTAACTAGTTCCTACGAGCAGTACTTC.

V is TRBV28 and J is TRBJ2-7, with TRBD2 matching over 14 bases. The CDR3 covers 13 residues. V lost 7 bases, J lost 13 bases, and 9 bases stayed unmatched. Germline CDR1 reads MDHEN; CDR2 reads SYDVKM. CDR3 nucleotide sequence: TGTGCCAGCAAGACTAGCGGGAGGGCCGGAAGTTACTTC. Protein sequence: CASKTSGRAGSYF.